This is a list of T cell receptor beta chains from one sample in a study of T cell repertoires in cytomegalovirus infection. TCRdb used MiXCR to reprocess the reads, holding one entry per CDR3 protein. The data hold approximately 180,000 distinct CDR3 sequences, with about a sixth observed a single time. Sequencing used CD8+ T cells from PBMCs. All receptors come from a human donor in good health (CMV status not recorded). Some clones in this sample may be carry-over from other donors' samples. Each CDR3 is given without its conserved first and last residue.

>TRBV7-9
ASSGRGESYEQY
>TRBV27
ASSFNGPSYEQY
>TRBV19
ASSFRQGRNQPQH
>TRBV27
ASSPGQYHYYGYT
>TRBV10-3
AISESGILNTGELF
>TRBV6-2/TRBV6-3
ASSNRNEQF
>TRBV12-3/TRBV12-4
ASSLYRGYYGYT
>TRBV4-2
ASSQGQVYNSPLH
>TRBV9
ASSPLGGTGELF
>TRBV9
ASSAAVTADTQY
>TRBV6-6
ASIPVSGTVNTGELF
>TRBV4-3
ASSLIPIGELF
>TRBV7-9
ASSLLGGLGFVQETQY
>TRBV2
ASVAGPETQY
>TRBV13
ASSYTGVVGNTIY
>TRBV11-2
ASSLGGRGDNV
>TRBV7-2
ASSLQVARVNTEAF
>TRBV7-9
ASSLGSATEAF
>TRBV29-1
SVRAALTKNIQY
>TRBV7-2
ASSLTEFSYEQY
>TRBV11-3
ASSLDRGMNTGELF
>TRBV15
ATSGFDRARWDTEAF
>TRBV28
ASSPSWDSDGYT
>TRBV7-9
ASSLQGMNSPLH
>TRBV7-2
ASSLELARARSSYEQY
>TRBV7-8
ASSLGEQGSLPNTEAF
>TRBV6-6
ASSYSGFTGELF
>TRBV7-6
ASGSGTGLYEQY
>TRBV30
AWNSRENSPLH
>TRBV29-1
SSRWENTGELF
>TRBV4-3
ASSQDRRGTYGYT
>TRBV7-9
ASSPPGQGGSPLH
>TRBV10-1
ASSEFRSGLAGMTSTDTQY
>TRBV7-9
ASSDRTGGQETQY
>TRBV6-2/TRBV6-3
ASSPPGQGVGGPNQPQH
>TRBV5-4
ASSWESQENTEAF
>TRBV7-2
ASSPYVQGASYEQY
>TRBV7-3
ASSLGVGGRQETQY
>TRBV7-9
ASSLAQGVDTEAF
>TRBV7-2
ASSLVWEIGNTIY
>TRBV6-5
ASSYTGLAGSYEQY
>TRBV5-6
ASSLITHSYEQY
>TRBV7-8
ASSLSPGDTQY
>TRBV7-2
ASSLAGGEGELF
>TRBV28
ASSFWDSGTPYEQY
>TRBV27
ASSLGWLGGLSTDTQY
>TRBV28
ASSLSEGLSTDTQY
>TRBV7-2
ASSLIYQLNEQY
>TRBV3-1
ASSLYPLARGDTQY
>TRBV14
ASSQGPTRTGELF
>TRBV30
AWSRTATDTQY
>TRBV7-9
ASSAPSGTNNEKLF
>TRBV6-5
ASSPIRADSAGYT
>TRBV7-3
ASSKEGSGTQY
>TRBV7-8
ASSPAGGSVRTDTQY
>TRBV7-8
ASSLEAAQY
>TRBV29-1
SVLPGTENTGELF
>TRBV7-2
ASSSGGVSYEQY
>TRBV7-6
ASSLGASGNTEAF